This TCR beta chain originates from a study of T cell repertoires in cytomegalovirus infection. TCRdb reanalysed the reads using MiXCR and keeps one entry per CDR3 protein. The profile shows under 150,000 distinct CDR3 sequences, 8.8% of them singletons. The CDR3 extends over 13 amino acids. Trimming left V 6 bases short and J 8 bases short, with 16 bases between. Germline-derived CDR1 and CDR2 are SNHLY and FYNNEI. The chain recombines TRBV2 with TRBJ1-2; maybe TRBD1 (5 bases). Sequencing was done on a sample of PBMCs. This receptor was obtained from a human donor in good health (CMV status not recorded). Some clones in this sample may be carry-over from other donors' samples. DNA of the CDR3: TGTGCCAGCAGCGCCGCGACAGCCCGAGGCTACACCTTC. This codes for CASSAATARGYTF.